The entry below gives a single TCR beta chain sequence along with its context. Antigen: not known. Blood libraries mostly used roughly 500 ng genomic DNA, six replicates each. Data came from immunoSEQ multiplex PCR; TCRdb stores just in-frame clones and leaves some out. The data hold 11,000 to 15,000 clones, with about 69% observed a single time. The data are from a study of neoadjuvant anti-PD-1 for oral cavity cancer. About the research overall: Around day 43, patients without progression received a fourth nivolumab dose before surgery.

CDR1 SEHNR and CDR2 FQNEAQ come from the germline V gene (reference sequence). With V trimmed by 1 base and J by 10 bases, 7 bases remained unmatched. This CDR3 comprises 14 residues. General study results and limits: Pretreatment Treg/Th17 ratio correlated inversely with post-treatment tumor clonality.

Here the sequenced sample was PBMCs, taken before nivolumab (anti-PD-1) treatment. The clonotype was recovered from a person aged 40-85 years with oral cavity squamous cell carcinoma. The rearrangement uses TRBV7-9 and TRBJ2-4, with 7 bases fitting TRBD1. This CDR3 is CASSLGGGEGIQYF. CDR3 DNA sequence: TGTGCCAGCAGCTTAGGAGGGGGCGAGGGTATTCAGTACTTC. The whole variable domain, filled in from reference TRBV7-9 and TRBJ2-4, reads DTGVSQNPRHKITKRGQNVTFRCDPISEHNRLYWYRQTLGQGPEFLTYFQNEAQLEKSRLLSDRFSAERPKGSFSTLEIQRTEQGDSAMYLCASSLGGGEGIQYFGAGTRLSVL.